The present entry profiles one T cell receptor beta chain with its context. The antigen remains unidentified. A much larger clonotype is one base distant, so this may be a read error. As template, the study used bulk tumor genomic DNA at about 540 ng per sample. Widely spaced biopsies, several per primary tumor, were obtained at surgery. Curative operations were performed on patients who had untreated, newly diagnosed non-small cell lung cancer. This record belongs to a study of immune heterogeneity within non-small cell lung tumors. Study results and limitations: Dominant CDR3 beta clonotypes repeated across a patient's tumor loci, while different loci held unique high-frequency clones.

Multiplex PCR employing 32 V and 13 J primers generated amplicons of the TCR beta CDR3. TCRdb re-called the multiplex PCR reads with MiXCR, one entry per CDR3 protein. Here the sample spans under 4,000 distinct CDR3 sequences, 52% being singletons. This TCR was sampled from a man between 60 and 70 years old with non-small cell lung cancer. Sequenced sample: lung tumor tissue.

The CDR3 sequence: CASSLTGGTGELLF. DNA of the CDR3: TGCGCCAGCAGCTTGACAGGGGGCACCGGGGAGCTGCTTTTT. The chain uses TRBV5-1 and TRBJ2-2, with 9 bases that match TRBD1. From germline, CDR1 is SGHRS and CDR2 YFSETQ. CDR3 length: 14 residues. The whole variable domain, remainder taken from reference TRBV5-1 and TRBJ2-2, is KAGVTQTPRYLIKTRGQQVTLSCSPISGHRSVSWYQQTPGQGLQFLFEYFSETQRNKGNFPGRFSGRQFSNSRSEMNVSTLELGDSALYLCASSLTGGTGELLFGEGSRLTVL.